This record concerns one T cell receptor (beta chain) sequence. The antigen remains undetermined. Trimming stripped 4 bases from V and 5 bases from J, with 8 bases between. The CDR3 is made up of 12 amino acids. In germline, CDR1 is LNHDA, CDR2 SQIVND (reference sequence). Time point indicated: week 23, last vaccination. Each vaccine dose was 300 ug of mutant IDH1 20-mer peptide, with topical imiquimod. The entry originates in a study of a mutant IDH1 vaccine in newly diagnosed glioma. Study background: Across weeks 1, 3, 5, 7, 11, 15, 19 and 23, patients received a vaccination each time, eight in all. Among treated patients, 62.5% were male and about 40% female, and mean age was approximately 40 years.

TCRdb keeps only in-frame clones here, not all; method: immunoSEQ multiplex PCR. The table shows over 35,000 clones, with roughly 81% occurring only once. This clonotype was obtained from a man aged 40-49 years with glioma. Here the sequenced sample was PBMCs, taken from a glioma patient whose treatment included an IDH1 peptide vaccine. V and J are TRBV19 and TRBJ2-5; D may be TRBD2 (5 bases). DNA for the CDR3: TGTGCCAGTAGTACCGGGGAGGAGACCCAGTACTTC. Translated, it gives CASSTGEETQYF.